Shown below are 18 T cell receptor beta chains from a single sample sequenced in a study of T cells in Graves' hyperthyroidism and ophthalmopathy. Amplified TCR beta CDR3 regions derived from RNA transcripts. The HTBI primer set was used in a first-round RT-PCR of the TCR CDR3. Via MiXCR, TCRdb re-called the multiplex PCR reads, giving one row per CDR3 protein. This table holds over 700,000 distinct CDR3 sequences, roughly 40% found once. The sequencing sample was made of blood. These receptor sequences come from a man aged 18 to 29 with Graves' hyperthyroidism.

The gene calls are TRBV12-3 or TRBV12-4 and TRBJ2-5, with TRBD2 matching over 13 bases. With 5 bases clipped from V and 11 bases from J, the junction kept 14 bases outside the gene matches. The CDR3 loop spans 16 amino acids. CDR3 region: CASSPGLAGAPREQYF. The DNA of the CDR3 is TGTGCCAGCAGTCCCGGACTAGCGGGGGCCCCCCGGGAGCAGTACTTC.

The J gene is TRBJ1-5, the V gene TRBV7-8, with a tentative D call TRBD1 (5 bases). The V end was cut by 0 bases, the J end by 5 bases, with 14 bases between. The germline V gene encodes CDR1 SGHVS and CDR2 FQNEAQ. This CDR3 is built from 16 residues. The CDR3 DNA reads as TGTGCCAGCAGCTTAGCCCGGGGCAGGGAGGATCAGCCCCAGCATTTT. It translates to CASSLARGREDQPQHF.

This clonotype was seen at least ten times. The chain has TRBV7-9 and TRBJ1-3; D unresolved. This CDR3 has 13 amino acids. Trimming left V 3 bases short and J 4 bases short, with 7 bases between. Germline V gene lookup returns CDR1 SEHNR and CDR2 FQNEAQ (reference sequence). This CDR3 is CASSFTGGNTIYF. The DNA for the CDR3 is TGTGCCAGCAGCTTTACCGGAGGAAACACCATATATTTT.

For this clonotype: This could be a read error, since a much larger clone is one nucleotide away. The genes are TRBV20-1 and TRBJ2-7; D uncertain. V was shortened by 1 base and J by 4 bases, with 8 bases between the two germline ends. Germline CDR1 and CDR2: DFQATT and SNEGSKA (reference sequence). The CDR3 runs to 12 residues. This CDR3 is CSARGWQYEQYF. CDR3 sequence (DNA): TGCAGTGCTAGAGGTTGGCAGTACGAGCAGTACTTC.

This chain uses TRBV10-3 with TRBJ1-6; 12 bases agree with TRBD1. Per germline, CDR1 ENHRY and CDR2 SYGVKD. V lost 3 bases, J lost 7 bases, and 4 bases stayed unmatched. This CDR3 region has 16 residues. The CDR3 here is CAISEPGQGANSPLHF. Here the CDR3 DNA reads TGTGCCATCAGTGAACCGGGACAGGGGGCAAATTCACCCCTCCACTTT.

This clonotype was counted a few times. This sequence joins TRBV7-2 and TRBJ1-5; D ambiguous. This CDR3 is built from 14 residues. Germline V lookup: CDR1 SGHTA, CDR2 FQGNSA. Trimming removed 6 bases at V and 4 bases at J, with 13 bases between. The CDR3 DNA follows: TGTGCCAGCAGTGGAAGTATCGTTAATCAGCCCCAGCATTTT. Translating it yields CASSGSIVNQPQHF.

The genes are TRBV29-1 and TRBJ1-2; weak D call: TRBD1 (5 bases). Germline CDR1 reads SQVTM; CDR2 reads ANQGSEA. Trimming cost V 0 bases and J 3 bases, with 20 bases left between them. The CDR3 has 17 amino acids. DNA for the CDR3: TGCAGCGTTGAAGAATTGCGGTTGGGTCTGGGACACTATGGCTACACCTTC. This sequence encodes CSVEELRLGLGHYGYTF.

The chain combines TRBV7-9 with TRBJ1-1, with D perhaps TRBD1 (5 bases). V was clipped by 5 bases and J by 1 base, with 17 bases between them. Germline V lookup: CDR1 SEHNR, CDR2 FQNEAQ (reference sequence). The CDR3 runs 16 residues. DNA of the CDR3: TGTGCCAGCAGCGAGGGAGCCCACGGGGCGAACACTGAAGCTTTCTTT. Translation gives CASSEGAHGANTEAFF.

This clonotype was observed many times. The chain combines TRBV7-2 with TRBJ1-3; D may be TRBD1 (6 bases). V was cut by 8 bases and J by 4 bases, with 18 bases left in between. Germline assignment: CDR1 SGHTA and CDR2 FQGNSA. The CDR3 covers 15 residues. The DNA of the CDR3 is TGTGCCAGCGGATTCAGGGGCTCAAGAGGAAACACCATATATTTT. Amino acid sequence: CASGFRGSRGNTIYF. Full variable domain (outside the CDR3, taken from reference TRBV7-2 and TRBJ1-3): GAGVSQSPSNKVTEKGKDVELRCDPISGHTALYWYRQSLGQGLEFLIYFQGNSAPDKSGLPSDRFSAERTGGSVSTLTIQRTQQEDSAVYLCASGFRGSRGNTIYFGEGSWLTVV.

The gene calls are TRBV15 and TRBJ1-3; D gene uncertain. Per germline, CDR1 LNHNV and CDR2 YYDKDF (reference sequence). With 2 bases removed from V and 7 bases from J, the gap between germline ends came to 15 bases. CDR3 length: 15 residues. The CDR3 spells CATSRSRTSWNTIYF. CDR3 sequence (DNA): TGTGCCACCAGCAGATCCCGGACGTCTTGGAACACCATATATTTT.

The chain couples TRBV19 to TRBJ1-6; 8 bases are a match to TRBD1. The J segment lost 10 bases and the V segment lost 0 bases, leaving 8 bases of the junction unmatched. The CDR3 totals 16 residues. CDR1 is LNHDA and CDR2 is SQIVND in the germline V gene (reference sequence). This CDR3 reads CASSIEGQEFGSPLHF. For the CDR3, the DNA is TGTGCCAGTAGTATAGAGGGACAGGAATTTGGATCACCCCTCCACTTT.

In this sample, this clonotype turned up many times. The rearrangement uses TRBV20-1 and TRBJ2-5; TRBD2 aligns across 9 bases. Germline V gene lookup returns CDR1 DFQATT and CDR2 SNEGSKA (reference sequence). The CDR3 is made up of 15 amino acids. J lost 4 bases, V lost 5 bases, and 11 bases had no gene match. The CDR3 coding sequence is TGCAGTGCTCCTAATTTAGCGGGAGCGGGAGAGACCCAGTACTTC. It specifies CSAPNLAGAGETQYF.

A few counts support this clonotype. The genes are TRBV19 and TRBJ2-6; 11 bases fit TRBD1. Trimming at V came to 9 bases and at J to 2 bases, leaving 15 bases not matched to a gene. The CDR3 has 19 residues. CDR1 LNHDA and CDR2 SQIVND come from the germline V gene (reference sequence). The CDR3 here is CASQEGQGVFTAGANVLTF. Written as DNA, the CDR3 is TGTGCCAGCCAAGAGGGACAGGGGGTGTTTACGGCTGGGGCCAACGTCCTGACTTTC.

There are many counts of this clonotype. This sequence joins TRBV25-1 and TRBJ2-2; TRBD1 agrees at 9 bases. The CDR3 has 15 residues. J was trimmed by 6 bases and V by 5 bases; bases with no gene match: 7. The germline gives CDR1 MGHDK, CDR2 SYGVNS. CDR3 residues: CASSLRDRDAGELFF. CDR3 nucleotides: TGTGCCAGCAGTCTCCGGGACAGGGACGCCGGGGAGCTGTTTTTT.

This clonotype showed up many times. This chain uses TRBV9 with TRBJ1-6; weak D call: TRBD1 (6 bases). This CDR3 spans 14 amino acids. V was shortened by 3 bases and J by 10 bases, with 14 bases between the two germline ends. The germline gives CDR1 SGDLS, CDR2 YYNGEE. In nucleotides, the CDR3 is TGTGCCAGCAGCGCCGACAGGTTAGGGTCACCCCTCCACTTT. Its translation: CASSADRLGSPLHF.

This clonotype was seen a handful of times. The chain employs TRBV20-1 and TRBJ2-5, with 12 bases aligning to TRBD2. Germline CDR1 reads DFQATT; CDR2 reads SNEGSKA (reference sequence). The V segment lost 0 bases and the J segment 5 bases; nucleotides outside the gene matches: 10. The CDR3 contains 17 residues. CDR3 coding DNA: TGCAGTGCTAGAGAGAGGGGCCTAGCGGGGGGGCGGGAGACCCAGTACTTC. Translating it yields CSARERGLAGGRETQYF.

In this sample, this clonotype turned up a few times. Here the CDR3 DNA reads TGTGCCAGCAGCTTGAGGGACAGGGGCTTGGGGGAGACCCAGTACTTC. The encoded protein is CASSLRDRGLGETQYF. V usage is TRBV7-2 and J usage is TRBJ2-5; 10 bases are a match to TRBD1. The germline V gene encodes CDR1 SGHTA and CDR2 FQGNSA. After removal of 3 bases from V and 5 bases from J, the junction contained 9 bases not matched to a gene. CDR3 length: 16 amino acids.

The V gene is TRBV12-3 or TRBV12-4, the J gene TRBJ1-1; no reliable D call. The CDR3 extends over 15 amino acids. Trimming stripped 4 bases from V and 5 bases from J, with 17 bases between. The CDR3 nucleotides are TGTGCCAGCAGTTCGGAGTGGTTGGCGGGGACTGAAGCTTTCTTT. Translated: CASSSEWLAGTEAFF.